Shown below are 3 T cell receptor beta chains from a single sample sequenced in a study of blood T cell repertoires in COVID-19. Profiling relied on immunoSEQ multiplex PCR, and the TCRdb table lists in-frame clones only, not all of them. Of 200,000 to 250,000 clones in the sample, 85% are singletons; the top ten hold 15% to 20%. The sample taken for sequencing was PBMCs or T cells enriched from blood (not recorded which). These receptors all come from a man aged 40-50 years who had recovered from COVID-19.

CDR3 coding DNA: TGTGCCAGCAGCTTGGAGACTAGTATTTCCTACAATGAGCAGTTCTTC. The encoded protein is CASSLETSISYNEQFF. The chain combines TRBV7-8 with TRBJ2-1, with a possible D match to TRBD2 (6 bases). The CDR3 contains 16 residues. V was trimmed by 3 bases and J by 1 base, leaving 13 bases between them. CDR1 is SGHVS, CDR2 FQNEAQ, per germline.

This clone showed up just a few times. The chain links TRBV5-1 to TRBJ1-1; D is perhaps TRBD1 (5 bases). CDR3 length: 14 amino acids. CDR1 and CDR2 (germline): SGHRS, YFSETQ. V was cut by 5 bases and J by 4 bases, with 15 bases left in between. CDR3 region: CASRAGLPSTEAFF. The CDR3, as DNA: TGCGCCAGCAGGGCAGGGCTCCCAAGCACTGAAGCTTTCTTT. The full variable domain, completed using reference TRBV5-1 and TRBJ1-1, is KAGVTQTPRYLIKTRGQQVTLSCSPISGHRSVSWYQQTPGQGLQFLFEYFSETQRNKGNFPGRFSGRQFSNSRSEMNVSTLELGDSALYLCASRAGLPSTEAFFGQGTRLTVV.

The CDR3 nucleotides are TGTGCCAGCAGCTTAGGAGGGGCAGGGGGAGCCTACGAGCAGTACTTC. It yields the protein CASSLGGAGGAYEQYF. This rearrangement joins TRBV7-8 to TRBJ2-7; 7 bases agree with TRBD1. V lost 1 base, J lost 2 bases, and 8 bases stayed unmatched. The CDR3 sequence is 16 residues long. CDR1 is SGHVS, CDR2 FQNEAQ, per germline.